The 10 T cell receptor beta chains in this list originate from one sample, sequenced in a study of OX40 agonist ivuxolimab in advanced cancers. Assay used: immunoSEQ multiplex PCR; TCRdb lists only in-frame clones, some missing. This sample has about 24,000 clones; approximately 89% occur once, and the top ten carry approximately 17%. The sequencing here drew on CD4+ or CD8+ T cells sorted from blood, taken in a trial of the OX40 agonist ivuxolimab. All receptors come from an adult with an advanced solid tumor such as melanoma, head and neck, liver or kidney cancer.

This rearrangement joins TRBV7-9 to TRBJ2-4; 16 nucleotides align to TRBD2. There are 19 residues in the CDR3. The J segment lost 8 bases and the V segment lost 3 bases, leaving 13 bases of the junction unmatched. CDR1 SEHNR and CDR2 FQNEAQ come from the germline V gene (reference sequence). CDR3 protein: CASSFTGTSGGVQSDIQYF. CDR3 DNA sequence: TGTGCCAGCAGCTTCACCGGGACTAGCGGGGGGGTCCAATCGGACATTCAGTACTTC.

The chain couples TRBV7-9 to TRBJ1-4; TRBD1 might be the D (5 bases). This CDR3 has 12 amino acids. V lost 8 bases, J lost 6 bases, and 10 bases lay in between. The V gene's germline CDR1 is SEHNR and CDR2 FQNEAQ (reference sequence). CDR3 nucleotides: TGTGCCAGCGAGGGGCTGGATGAAAAACTGTTTTTT. Amino acid sequence: CASEGLDEKLFF.

Here the CDR3 DNA reads TGTGCCAGCAGGGAACTAGCGGGGGCAGGGGATACGCAGTATTTT. Its translation is CASRELAGAGDTQYF. J is TRBJ2-3 and V is TRBV6-1; 11 bases agree with TRBD2. With 6 bases clipped from V and 6 bases from J, the junction kept 8 bases outside the gene matches. The germline gives CDR1 MNHNS, CDR2 SASEGT. CDR3 length equals 15 residues.

The chain couples TRBV6-5 to TRBJ1-2, with TRBD1 as a possible D gene (5 bases). This CDR3 is built from 14 residues. The V gene lost 6 bases and the J gene lost 7 bases, with 18 bases spanning the gap. The germline gives CDR1 MNHEY, CDR2 SVGAGI. The CDR3 DNA follows: TGTGCCAGCAGCCCCGGGTTAGGGGAAAGTGGCTACACCTTC. This encodes CASSPGLGESGYTF.

The chain employs TRBV18 and TRBJ1-6; D uncertain. Trimming left V 3 bases short and J 3 bases short, with 15 bases between. This CDR3 comprises 17 residues. Germline values: CDR1 KGHSH, CDR2 LQKENI. The chain's CDR3 is CASSPTDDPDYNSPLHF. The CDR3 region has the DNA TGTGCCAGCTCACCGACCGACGATCCCGACTATAATTCACCCCTCCACTTT. The whole variable domain, remainder taken from reference TRBV18 and TRBJ1-6, is NAGVMQNPRHLVRRRGQEARLRCSPMKGHSHVYWYRQLPEEGLKFMVYLQKENIIDESGMPKERFSAEFPKEGPSILRIQQVVRGDSAAYFCASSPTDDPDYNSPLHFGNGTRLTVT.

About this clone itself: A read error may account for a junction end that differs from germline. The chain has TRBV13 and TRBJ2-1; TRBD2 agrees at 14 bases. Germline values: CDR1 PRHDT, CDR2 FYEKMQ (reference sequence). The CDR3 length is 15 residues. The CDR3: CASSPEGTSGSKLVF. CDR3 nucleotides: TGTGCCAGCAGCCCTGAGGGGACTAGCGGGAGTAAGTTAGTCTTC.

The chain carries TRBV25-1 and TRBJ2-5; the D gene is possibly TRBD2 (6 bases). Germline CDR1 MGHDK, CDR2 SYGVNS. The CDR3 has 16 amino acids. The ends were cut back, 4 bases at V and 7 bases at J, with 22 bases in the middle. The CDR3: CASSVGAGPPGGTQYF. The CDR3 nucleotides are TGTGCCAGCAGTGTAGGGGCGGGGCCACCCGGTGGGACCCAGTACTTC.

The J gene is TRBJ2-4, the V gene TRBV30; possibly TRBD1 for D (6 bases). Trimming left V 5 bases short and J 0 bases short, with 11 bases between. The CDR3 spans 14 residues. The germline V gene has CDR1 GTSNPN and CDR2 SVGIG (reference sequence). CDR3 sequence reads: CAWQQGLAKNIQYF. The CDR3 region has the DNA TGTGCCTGGCAACAGGGCTTAGCCAAAAACATTCAGTACTTC.

This clone was recorded a few times. The genes are TRBV18 and TRBJ2-7, with D perhaps matching TRBD2 (5 bases). CDR1 KGHSH and CDR2 LQKENI come from the germline V gene. Between the trimmed V and J ends, which lost 0 bases and 0 bases, there was a span of 6 bases. The CDR3 is 14 residues long. The CDR3 bases are TGTGCCAGCTCACCACCTACTAGCTCCTACGAGCAGTACTTC. Translating gives CASSPPTSSYEQYF.

This chain uses TRBV6-6 with TRBJ1-3, with TRBD1 identical over 7 bases. This CDR3 spans 15 amino acids. From germline, CDR1 is MNHNY and CDR2 SVGAGI (reference sequence). After removal of 8 bases from V and 2 bases from J, the junction contained 9 bases not matched to a gene. CDR3 amino acids: CASEAAGGTGNTIYF. The CDR3 DNA is TGTGCCAGCGAAGCTGCAGGGGGTACTGGAAACACCATATATTTT.